These 22 T cell receptor beta chains share one sample of origin, sequenced in a study of post-analysis software for immune sequencing data. Findings and caveats of the study: There were five TRBV segments more frequent in patients than controls, and TRBV5-6, TRBV5-1 and TRBV20-1 were among them.

These receptors have no identified antigens. Unique molecular identifiers had been added to the TCR beta cDNA libraries. In TCRdb, the PCR reads were re-called with MiXCR into one record per CDR3 protein. Of a few hundred thousand distinct CDR3 sequences listed, approximately 38% are singletons. Sequences were obtained from blood. Source of these receptors: a girl aged 10 to 17 with multiple sclerosis.

V and J are TRBV3-1 and TRBJ1-6; D gene ambiguous. Germline V gives CDR1 LGHDT, CDR2 YNNKEL (reference sequence). This CDR3 is built from 16 residues. Trimming removed 1 base at V and 6 bases at J, with 13 bases between. This CDR3 is CASSQGVLPPNSPLHF. The CDR3 coding sequence is TGTGCCAGCAGCCAAGGTGTACTCCCCCCTAATTCACCCCTCCACTTT.

In this sample, this clonotype turned up once. The chain carries TRBV10-3 and TRBJ2-1; the match to TRBD1 covers 8 bases. The CDR3 totals 17 residues. Germline V gene sequence: CDR1 ENHRY, CDR2 SYGVKD. The ends lost 6 bases at V and 7 bases at J; junction bases unmatched: 17. Here the CDR3 reads CAIRAPFRTGFGNEQFF. The CDR3 coding sequence is TGTGCCATCAGGGCCCCTTTTAGGACAGGGTTTGGAAATGAGCAGTTCTTC.

For this clonotype: The junction differs from germline at one of its ends, possibly a read error. The genes are TRBV6-6 and TRBJ1-5; the D is unclear. The CDR3 length is 14 residues. Germline V gene sequence: CDR1 MNHNY, CDR2 SVGAGI (reference sequence). This CDR3 is CARIPGMEDQPQHF. The CDR3 coding sequence is TGCGCCAGGATACCGGGGATGGAAGATCAGCCCCAGCATTTT.

This clonotype was picked up one time. At one boundary the junction diverges from the germline segment, which might be a read error. The rearrangement uses TRBV29-1 and TRBJ2-1, with D possibly being TRBD2 (5 bases). Germline V CDR1 and CDR2: SQVTM, ANQGSEA. This CDR3 has 14 residues. In nucleotides, the CDR3 is TGTAGCGTTGTACCTAAGGACGCACCGGGGGAGCAGTTCTTC. Residues: CSVVPKDAPGEQFF.

V is TRBV7-2 and J is TRBJ1-3; maybe TRBD1 (6 bases). Trimming removed 1 base from V and 2 bases from J, with 9 bases in between. CDR1 and CDR2 from the germline V gene are SGHTA and FQGNSA. The CDR3 sequence is 15 residues long. The CDR3 sequence is CASSLDPGAGNTIYF. Here the CDR3 DNA reads TGTGCCAGCAGCTTAGACCCAGGGGCTGGAAACACCATATATTTT.

On this clonotype: One end of the junction varies from germline; a read error may be responsible. CDR3 coding DNA: TGCAGCATTGAAGTGGGGACCCAGTACTTC. This sequence encodes CSIEVGTQYF. The chain joins TRBV29-1 to TRBJ2-5; D uncertain. This CDR3 region has 10 residues. The germline V gene encodes CDR1 SQVTM and CDR2 ANQGSEA.

This clonotype was seen a few times. The V and J genes are TRBV10-3 and TRBJ2-1; 9 positions match TRBD1. Germline trimming cut 10 bases from V and 8 bases from J; bases unmatched to any gene: 9. The germline gives CDR1 ENHRY, CDR2 SYGVKD. The CDR3 loop spans 13 amino acids. The CDR3 here is CATAGQGNDEQFF. CDR3 nucleotides: TGTGCCACCGCGGGACAGGGTAATGATGAGCAGTTCTTC.

The chain recombines TRBV2 with TRBJ2-4, with unresolved D. This CDR3 contains 18 residues. The germline V gene has CDR1 SNHLY and CDR2 FYNNEI. V was trimmed by 0 bases and J by 0 bases, leaving 15 bases between them. The CDR3 is CASSEALLGTLAKNIQYF. CDR3 bases: TGTGCCAGCAGTGAAGCGCTTCTAGGTACACTAGCCAAAAACATTCAGTACTTC.

This clonotype has only a few counts. The rearrangement joins TRBV28 to TRBJ2-4; D is unclear. Judging by the DNA end, TRBJ2-7 fits better; the J call may be wrong. CDR3 length equals 13 residues. Germline V gene sequence: CDR1 MDHEN, CDR2 SYDVKM. This chain's CDR3 is CASSIDWKYEQYF. In DNA, the CDR3 is TGTGCCAGCAGCATAGACTGGAAGTACGAGCAGTACTTC.

The chain is built from TRBV4-3 and TRBJ1-5; D call uncertain. Germline CDR1 LGHNA, CDR2 YSLEER. The V end lost 0 bases, the J end lost 9 bases, and 9 bases lay between the germline ends. CDR3 length: 13 residues. The CDR3 region has the DNA TGCGCCAGCAGCCAAGACAGTGCCCGGCCCCAGCATTTT. The encoded protein is CASSQDSARPQHF.

This clonotype was counted between two and nine times. This CDR3 is CSVGGTEISYSTDTQYF. In DNA form, the CDR3 reads TGCAGCGTGGGAGGGACAGAAATTTCTTATAGCACAGATACGCAGTATTTT. The chain recombines TRBV29-1 with TRBJ2-3; either TRBD1 or TRBD2 may supply D (7 bases each). Trimming stripped 6 bases from V and 0 bases from J, with 22 bases between. The germline CDR1 and CDR2 sequences are SQVTM and ANQGSEA. This CDR3 has 17 residues.

This clonotype was picked up a small number of times. This chain links TRBV9 with TRBJ2-1; 10 nucleotides match TRBD2. The CDR3 is made up of 18 amino acids. CDR1 is SGDLS and CDR2 is YYNGEE in the germline V gene. V gave up 0 bases and J gave up 0 bases; unmatched junction bases: 6. DNA of the CDR3: TGTGCCAGCAGCGTAGGTCTAGCGGGGGTCGACTCCTACAATGAGCAGTTCTTC. Translating gives CASSVGLAGVDSYNEQFF.

J is TRBJ2-5 and V is TRBV20-1; 8 bases map to TRBD2. The J call is doubtful: the DNA matches TRBJ2-7 better. There are 15 residues in the CDR3. Germline V gives CDR1 DFQATT, CDR2 SNEGSKA (reference sequence). The chain's CDR3 is CSARDRGRGVYEQYF. Written as DNA, the CDR3 is TGCAGTGCTAGAGATCGAGGGCGGGGGGTCTACGAGCAGTACTTC.

The chain is built from TRBV6-2 or TRBV6-3 and TRBJ2-1; D is unresolved. V lost 5 bases and J 6 bases, leaving 14 bases between the germline ends. CDR1 and CDR2 (germline): MNHEY, SVGEGT. This CDR3 has 14 residues. In DNA form, the CDR3 reads TGTGCCAGCAGTACCCGAAGAGACACCAATGAGCAGTTCTTC. It specifies CASSTRRDTNEQFF.

This clonotype appeared a few times. The chain uses TRBV18 and TRBJ2-7; D is uncertain. Deletions cut 0 bases from V and 4 bases from J, with 13 bases between. This CDR3 spans 15 amino acids. From germline, CDR1 is KGHSH and CDR2 LQKENI. Here the CDR3 DNA reads TGTGCCAGCTCACCACCCGCCAGGCCCTCGTACGAGCAGTACTTC. Translated: CASSPPARPSYEQYF.

This clonotype was observed a few times. The rearrangement joins TRBV5-1 to TRBJ2-3; D is undetermined. Germline V gives CDR1 SGHRS, CDR2 YFSETQ. Trimming left V 0 bases short and J 6 bases short, with 8 bases between. There are 13 residues in the CDR3. The CDR3 DNA reads TGCGCCAGCAGCTTGGCGATCGTGGATACGCAGTATTTT. The encoded protein is CASSLAIVDTQYF.

This rearrangement joins TRBV5-1 to TRBJ2-3; possibly TRBD1 for D (5 bases). The CDR3 covers 17 residues. CDR1 and CDR2 from the germline V gene are SGHRS and YFSETQ. Trimming left V 3 bases short and J 0 bases short, with 17 bases between. CDR3 in DNA: TGCGCCAGCAGCTCACAAACCAGGGCTCTTAGCACAGATACGCAGTATTTT. This sequence encodes CASSSQTRALSTDTQYF.

This clonotype came up a few times. At one end, the junction sequence differs from germline, possibly due to a read error. The genes are TRBV7-8 and TRBJ2-3, with D possibly being TRBD1 (5 bases). This CDR3 contains 15 residues. In germline, CDR1 is SGHVS, CDR2 FQNEAQ. The CDR3 spells CASSLQEGGTDTQYF. The DNA of the CDR3 is TGTGCTAGCAGCCTACAGGAAGGGGGCACAGATACGCAGTATTTT.

The DNA of the CDR3 is TGTGCCAGCAGCTTAGCGGAGTACTATGGCTACACCTTC. Its translation: CASSLAEYYGYTF. The J gene is TRBJ1-2, the V gene TRBV7-9; no clear D gene. V lost 0 bases to trimming and J lost 3 bases, with 5 bases between them. Germline CDR1 is SEHNR and CDR2 is FQNEAQ (reference sequence). This CDR3 comprises 13 residues.

The chain carries TRBV12-3 or TRBV12-4 and TRBJ1-2; TRBD1 matches 9 bases. The CDR3 runs 13 residues. V was pared by 7 bases and J by 4 bases, with 4 bases of the junction left unmatched. The CDR3 here is CASNIQGAYGYTF. Here the CDR3 DNA reads TGTGCCAGCAACATACAGGGGGCCTATGGCTACACCTTC.

The J gene is TRBJ2-5, the V gene TRBV12-3 or TRBV12-4; D not resolved. The V and J ends lost 2 bases and 0 bases respectively, with 4 bases between them. The CDR3 is 13 amino acids. CDR3 sequence reads: CASSLMYQETQYF. The CDR3 DNA sequence: TGTGCCAGCAGTTTAATGTACCAAGAGACCCAGTACTTC.

V gene TRBV20-1 combines with J gene TRBJ1-5; D might be TRBD1 (5 bases). CDR1 is DFQATT, CDR2 SNEGSKA, per germline (reference sequence). The germline V and J ends were trimmed by 1 base and 6 bases, with 13 bases remaining between them. The CDR3 has 14 residues. CDR3 coding DNA: TGCAGTGCTAGAGTGGGAAGGGGAGGTCAGCCCCAGCATTTT. This sequence encodes CSARVGRGGQPQHF.